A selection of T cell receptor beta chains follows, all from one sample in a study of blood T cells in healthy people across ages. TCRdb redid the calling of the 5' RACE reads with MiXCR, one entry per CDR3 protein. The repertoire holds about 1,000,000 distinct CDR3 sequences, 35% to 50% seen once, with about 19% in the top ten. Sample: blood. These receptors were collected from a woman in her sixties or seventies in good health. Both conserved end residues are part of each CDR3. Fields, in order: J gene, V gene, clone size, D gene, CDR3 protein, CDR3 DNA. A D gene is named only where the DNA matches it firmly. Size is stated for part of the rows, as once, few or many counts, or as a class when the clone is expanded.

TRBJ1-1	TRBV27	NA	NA	CASSFLQGVDTEAFF	TGTGCCAGCAGTTTCCTCCAAGGTGTGGACACTGAAGCTTTCTTT
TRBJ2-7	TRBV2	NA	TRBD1	CASLGTGLPSYEQYF	TGTGCCAGCCTGGGGACAGGGCTGCCTTCCTACGAGCAGTACTTC
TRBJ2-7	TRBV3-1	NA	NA	CASSRNWGASYEQYF	TGTGCCAGCAGCCGCAACTGGGGGGCGTCCTACGAGCAGTACTTC
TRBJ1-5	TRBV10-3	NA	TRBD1	CAISEGAETGANQPQHF	TGTGCCATCAGTGAGGGAGCCGAGACAGGGGCGAATCAGCCCCAGCATTTT
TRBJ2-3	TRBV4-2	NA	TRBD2	CASSREARLAEGGTDTQYF	TGTGCCAGCAGCCGAGAGGCGAGACTAGCGGAGGGGGGCACAGATACGCAGTATTTT
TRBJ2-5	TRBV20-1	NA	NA	CSAPRREDQETQYF	TGCAGTGCCCCCAGGCGAGAGGATCAAGAGACCCAGTACTTC
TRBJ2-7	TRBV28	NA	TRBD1	CASSLARTGGFHEQYF	TGTGCCAGCAGTTTGGCCCGGACAGGGGGCTTCCACGAGCAGTACTTC
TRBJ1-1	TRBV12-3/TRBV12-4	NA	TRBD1	CASSPDRPEAFF	TGTGCCAGCAGTCCGGACAGGCCTGAAGCTTTCTTT
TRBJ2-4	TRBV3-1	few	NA	CASSQDLAKNIQYF	TGTGCCAGCAGCCAAGATTTGGCCAAAAACATTCAGTACTTC
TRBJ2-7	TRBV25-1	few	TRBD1	CASSGMPGQGYEQYF	TGTGCCAGCAGTGGGATGCCGGGACAGGGCTACGAGCAGTACTTC
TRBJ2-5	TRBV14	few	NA	CASSQDFEQETQYF	TGTGCCAGCAGCCAAGACTTCGAGCAAGAGACCCAGTACTTC
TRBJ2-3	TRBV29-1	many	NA	CSPVRGSTDTQYF	TGCAGCCCTGTGAGGGGATCCACAGATACGCAGTATTTT
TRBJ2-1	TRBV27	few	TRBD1	CASSDRGSSYNEQFF	TGTGCCAGCAGTGACAGGGGCAGCTCCTACAATGAGCAGTTCTTC
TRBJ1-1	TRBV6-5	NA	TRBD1	CASSYFRTGRTEAFF	TGTGCCAGCAGTTACTTCAGGACAGGGCGGACTGAAGCTTTCTTT
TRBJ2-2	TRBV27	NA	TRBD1	CASSFGPTGVISGELFF	TGTGCCAGCAGTTTCGGCCCAACAGGGGTGATTTCCGGGGAGCTGTTTTTT
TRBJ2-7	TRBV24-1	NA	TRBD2	CATSDFRSIAGSSEQYF	TGTGCCACCAGTGACTTCAGGTCTATAGCGGGAAGTTCTGAGCAGTACTTC
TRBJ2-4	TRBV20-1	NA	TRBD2	CSASLAGRAKNIQYF	TGCAGTGCTTCCCTAGCGGGAAGGGCCAAAAACATTCAGTACTTC
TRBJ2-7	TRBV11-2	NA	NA	CASSSNTGLLGEQYF	TGTGCCAGCAGCTCCAACACGGGTCTCCTGGGGGAGCAGTACTTC